This TCR beta chain comes out of a study of circulating and synovial CD4+ cells in juvenile arthritis. Study observations and caveats: Compared with bulk blood, circulating pathogenic-like lymphocytes shared substantially more CDR3 sequences with synovial T cells. Measured synovium overlap likely understates the true shared repertoire.

Sequenced by immunoSEQ multiplex PCR; TCRdb stores in-frame clones only, minus some. The sample yields fewer than 4,000 clones, roughly 81% seen once. About this clone: Antigen: not known.

The J segment lost 6 bases and the V segment lost 3 bases, leaving 4 bases of the junction unmatched. Germline-derived CDR1 and CDR2 are SGHAT and FQDESV (reference sequence). This CDR3 is built from 15 residues. The sequenced material came from CD4+ T cells from synovial fluid. V and J are TRBV11-1 and TRBJ2-3; TRBD2 agrees at 12 bases. This sequence was found in a human donor with juvenile idiopathic arthritis. The CDR3: CASSLRLAGADTQYF. For the CDR3, the DNA is TGTGCCAGCAGCTTGCGACTAGCGGGAGCCGATACGCAGTATTTT.